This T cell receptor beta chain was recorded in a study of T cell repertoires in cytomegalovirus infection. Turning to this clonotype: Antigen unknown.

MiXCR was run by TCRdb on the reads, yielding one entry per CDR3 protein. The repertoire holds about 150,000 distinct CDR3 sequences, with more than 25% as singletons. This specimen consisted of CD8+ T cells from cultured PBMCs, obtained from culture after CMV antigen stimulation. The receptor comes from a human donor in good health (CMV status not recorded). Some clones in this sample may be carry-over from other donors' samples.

The CDR3, as DNA: TGTGCCAGTAGGGACAGTATATCTGAAGCTTTCTTT. Protein: CASRDSISEAFF. The chain links TRBV19 to TRBJ1-1; maybe TRBD1 (6 bases). Germline CDR1 and CDR2: LNHDA and SQIVND (reference sequence). The CDR3 is made up of 12 amino acids. Trimming pared 6 bases from V and 6 bases from J, leaving 11 bases between.